This T cell receptor (beta chain) was sequenced during a study of T cells after yellow fever vaccination. The overall study: SMART-Seq v4 Ultra Low Input served to prepare low-cell-number fractions.

In its sample, this clonotype was seen many times. Antigen: not known. Overall study results and limits: In post-booster samples, most primary-vaccination clones reappeared (approximately 96% CD4, about 90% CD8).

5'RACE template switching generated TCR cDNA, adding a universal primer site and UMIs. TCRdb independently ran MiXCR on the 5' RACE reads; one entry per CDR3 protein. The sample consists of a few hundred thousand distinct CDR3 sequences, 8.7% of them appearing once. The V end lost 7 bases, the J end lost 5 bases, and 15 bases lay between the germline ends. The CDR3 sequence is 14 residues long. The clonotype comes from a man aged 18 to 29 who received the YFV17D yellow fever vaccine. This specimen was CD4+ T cells sorted from PBMCs, taken 5 days after the yellow fever booster vaccination. The V call is TRBV12-3 or TRBV12-4, the J call TRBJ2-1; TRBD1 might be the D (6 bases). CDR3 region: CASTLQGFNNEQFF. The CDR3 DNA reads as TGTGCCAGCACCCTACAGGGATTCAACAATGAGCAGTTCTTC.